A single sample is the source of the 9 T cell receptor beta chains below, sequenced in a study of human CD4 T cells and Enterobacteriaceae (dated by TCRdb to the early 2020s). The receptor library was made with the immunoSEQ multiplex PCR assay. Here the immuneACCESS table is served through TCRdb, limited to in-frame sequences with V and J called. Missing clones are a known gap in these copies; in checked studies unresolved V genes cover under half, and the rest lacks a known reason. The sample table holds under 35,000 clones, of which approximately 80% were seen once. The ten largest clones represent around 1.8% of the sample. Memory CD4+ T cells, defined as all CD4+ cells other than CD45RA+CCR7+CD95- naive cells, were FACS-sorted on a FACSAria III to a purity of over 95%. Sequencing was performed on memory CD4+ T cells from blood. The cell subset or site tag for this specimen amounts to: total memory CD4 T cells sorted directly ex vivo, unstimulated. These receptors came from a human donor in good health.

This clone was seen more than once but under ten times. This rearrangement joins TRBV6-1 to TRBJ1-2; TRBD1 aligns across 11 bases. V dropped 4 bases and J dropped 9; count of bases not matched to a gene: 7. This CDR3 is 14 amino acids long. Germline assignment: CDR1 MNHNS and CDR2 SASEGT. The CDR3 reads CASSASRDRGSYTF. The CDR3 nucleotides read TGTGCCAGCAGTGCCTCCCGGGACAGGGGGAGCTACACCTTC.

The rearrangement uses TRBV7-9 and TRBJ2-7; possible D gene TRBD1, 5 bases. This CDR3 comprises 13 residues. Trimming removed 2 bases from V and 5 bases from J, with 10 bases in between. In germline, CDR1 is SEHNR, CDR2 FQNEAQ (reference sequence). CDR3 sequence (DNA): TGTGCCAGCAGCTTACAAGGGGCGAACGAGCAGTACTTC. Protein: CASSLQGANEQYF.

This chain links TRBV6-1 with TRBJ1-5, with no clear D. Per germline, CDR1 MNHNS and CDR2 SASEGT. This CDR3 has 16 amino acids. V was cut by 2 bases and J by 2 bases, with 13 bases left in between. In DNA, the CDR3 is TGTGCCAGCAGTGAAAGAGAGGTCTCCGGCAATCAGCCCCAGCATTTT. Protein sequence: CASSEREVSGNQPQHF.

This clone was observed once. The chain couples TRBV29-1 to TRBJ1-4; D unresolved. The CDR3 runs to 13 residues. In germline, CDR1 is SQVTM, CDR2 ANQGSEA. Trimming pared 5 bases from V and 8 bases from J, leaving 15 bases between. DNA of the CDR3: TGCAGCGTTAAGACCTGGCTTGGGGAAAAACTGTTTTTT. Protein product: CSVKTWLGEKLFF.

This clone came up once. The rearrangement links TRBV19 to TRBJ2-7; 13 bases match TRBD2. The CDR3 contains 15 residues. With 4 bases clipped from V and 3 bases from J, the junction kept 3 bases outside the gene matches. Germline V gene data show CDR1 as LNHDA and CDR2 as SQIVND (reference sequence). CDR3 amino acids: CASSTRLAGGYEQYF. CDR3 bases: TGTGCCAGTAGTACCAGACTAGCGGGAGGCTACGAGCAGTACTTC. Variable domain in full (rest from reference TRBV19 and TRBJ2-7): DGGITQSPKYLFRKEGQNVTLSCEQNLNHDAMYWYRQDPGQGLRLIYYSQIVNDFQKGDIAEGYSVSREKKESFPLTVTSAQKNPTAFYLCASSTRLAGGYEQYFGPGTRLTVT.

V is TRBV9 and J is TRBJ2-5; TRBD2 might be the D (5 bases). Germline lookup yields CDR1 SGDLS and CDR2 YYNGEE. This CDR3 region has 15 residues. Trimming stripped 2 bases from V and 5 bases from J, with 16 bases between. The CDR3, as DNA: TGTGCCAGCAGCGTGAGTGGCGTGAGGGCGGAGACCCAGTACTTC. The encoded protein is CASSVSGVRAETQYF. Looking up the rest from reference TRBV9 and TRBJ2-5 gives the full variable domain: DSGVTQTPKHLITATGQRVTLRCSPRSGDLSVYWYQQSLDQGLQFLIQYYNGEERAKGNILERFSAQQFPDLHSELNLSSLELGDSALYFCASSVSGVRAETQYFGPGTRLLVL.

The chain uses TRBV30 and TRBJ2-6; the D is unclear. V dropped 4 bases and J dropped 3 bases, with 16 bases sitting between them. This CDR3 is built from 16 residues. Per the germline V gene, CDR1 is GTSNPN and CDR2 is SVGIG (reference sequence). This CDR3 is CAWTLVGFSGANVLTF. In DNA, the CDR3 is TGTGCCTGGACCCTCGTGGGATTCAGTGGGGCCAACGTCCTGACTTTC.

The chain recombines TRBV5-4 with TRBJ2-2; 7 bases match TRBD1. After removal of 4 bases from V and 1 base from J, the junction contained 4 bases not matched to a gene. The CDR3 is 15 amino acids. Looked up from germline, CDR1 is SGHNT and CDR2 is YYREEE (reference sequence). The CDR3 is CASSPRTGNTGELFF. The CDR3 region has the DNA TGTGCCAGCAGCCCACGGACAGGGAACACCGGGGAGCTGTTTTTT.

The V gene is TRBV28, the J gene TRBJ2-5; D possibly uses TRBD1 or TRBD2 (7 bases each). V was shortened by 4 bases and J by 4 bases, with 13 bases between the two germline ends. The CDR3 spans 14 residues. Germline-derived CDR1 and CDR2 are MDHEN and SYDVKM. The CDR3 region is CASSSGGTAETQYF. CDR3 DNA: TGTGCCAGCAGTTCCGGGGGGACAGCAGAGACCCAGTACTTC.